The source of this TCR beta chain is a study of cytomegalovirus exposure and HLA in healthy donors (dated by TCRdb to 2016 to 2017). At the level of the whole study: According to an earlier analysis of several hundred of the donors, some 180 million T cells yielded approximately 120 million unique TCR beta sequences and approximately 280 Gb of sequence data. An early release that covered about 600 HLA-typed donors contained approximately 300 gigabases of sequencing data and around 85 million unique TCR sequences. Among the approximately 420 genotyped donors, approximately 76% belonged to the genetic ancestry cluster associated with self-reported Caucasian donors. The study aimed to test whether cataloging public T cell receptors could reveal signatures of past pathogen exposure. The T cell repertoires of 550 to 850 subjects were profiled by immunosequencing and related to cytomegalovirus serostatus. A separate validation cohort of over a hundred different subjects was used in addition to the approximately 700-subject first cohort. To predict cytomegalovirus infection status, the study combined high-throughput TCR immunosequencing, statistical association of individual TCRs with disease status, and machine learning. To study patterns of TCR occurrence, a later analysis re-analyzed previously published TCR beta repertoires from around 660 donors and added high-resolution HLA genotyping. Rather than using new phenotypic data, the later analysis identified candidate immune exposures from TCR beta sequences and from how often those sequences occurred across donors. An earlier analysis of 587 of the donors used high-throughput TCR beta sequencing to judge whether each TCR beta V gene segment behaved as functional or pseudogenic. Donor age, sex, ethnicity and CMV serostatus were collected together with the repertoire data. In a later genetic analysis, genome-wide SNP genotypes for about 60% of the 666 donors were used, and that subset was treated as a discovery cohort. All discovery cohort repertoires had been generated on a single sequencing platform. Class I and class II HLA loci were covered by the typing at four-digit resolution. The number of typed donors differed by locus: roughly 629-640 for A, B, C, DRB1 and DQB1; 522 for DQA1; 600 to 610 for DPA1; and roughly 470 for DPB1. Roughly 5 DR-DQ haplotypes were handled as single units for association and clustering because linkage in the cohort was strong. Across around 400 genotyped donors of the cohort, an average of roughly 230,000 unique TCR beta nucleotide sequences per donor were sequenced, and roughly 18% of those sequences were non-productive.

In regard to this clone: The antigen this receptor binds is unknown. No base quality values were provided; no much bigger clone lies one nucleotide off.

The study at large found these results: The authors suggested that the approach could potentially be generalized to other disease states and immunological phenotypes. Most CMV-associated TCR beta chains appeared to be HLA-restricted in a later analysis, and the HLA associations seemed to be driven largely by CMV exposure. Immune exposure information for the cohort was limited to CMV serostatus. In a later analysis, HLA-associated TCR beta chains showed more clonal expansion and lower generation probabilities than non-associated chains that were equally common. The presence/absence analyses assumed that sequencing depth was roughly uniform across donors, and that assumption may not be true. A later genetic analysis reported fewer N-insertions in productive TCRs among donors in an Asian-associated ancestry cluster than the approximately 700-donor mean. Cytomegalovirus status was reported to be diagnosed by the classifier with high specificity and sensitivity in both the original and validation cohorts. In this cohort, only TCR beta chains were sequenced, and detectable features were limited by the absence of alpha or paired-chain data. A later analysis reported that several top co-occurrence clusters appeared linked to parvovirus B19, influenza, CMV and Epstein-Barr virus. In an earlier analysis of about 540 of the donors, most TCR beta V segments were observed in productive rearrangements about 87% or about 30% of the time, broadly matching IMGT annotations. A group of highly shared sequence variants was considered likely to be a technical artifact of the sequencing pipeline. Linkage disequilibrium might explain the correlated functional status among segregating V segments, but an unknown experimental factor could not be ruled out. Specific HLA alleles were associated with more than 15,000 TCR beta sequences at a false discovery rate of 0.05 in a later analysis. In vitro tests confirmed that a few of the cytomegalovirus-associated TCR beta chains recognize cytomegalovirus antigens. Some IMGT-functional V segments, including TRBV6-2 and TRBV6-3, could not be told apart with the 87-base-pair reads, so those segments were excluded. When HLA alleles, especially DR and DQ, strongly co-occurred, attributing TCR associations to individual alleles was difficult. The earlier analysis of approximately 590 of the donors excluded roughly 17 rarely observed V segments, including chromosome 9 orphons, because counts were too low. While some public TCRs were present in many individuals, most TCR sequences turned up only very rarely across donors. In a later analysis, the rate of TCR association differed among HLA loci, with DRB1 alleles having the most associated TCRs and HLA-C alleles having the fewest. In the study, some 160 TCR beta chains were listed as associated with cytomegalovirus. A further reported finding was that TCR beta sequences accurately predicted the HLA-A and HLA-B alleles for most subjects in the first cohort. V-gene and J-gene trimming of TCR beta chains was associated with a missense DCLRE1C variant in a later genetic analysis, and the association was replicated in an independent cohort. Because HLA typing was unavailable for some donors at each locus, only the typed subset was used in association tests.

The cohort consisted of 600 to 750 healthy bone marrow donors. At the time of sampling, every cohort member was nominally healthy, though immune exposures that went unrecorded were likely present. The donor was CMV seropositive and belonged to the group of around 300 seropositive cohort members. A peripheral blood sample was collected from each donor, and TCR beta sequencing was performed on peripheral blood mononuclear cells. The Qiagen DNeasy Blood Extraction Kit was used to extract genomic DNA from the blood cell samples. From cysteine to phenylalanine, the CDR3 is 15 amino acids long. The CDR3 DNA has 45 bases and is translated from base 1. CDR1 and CDR2 (SGDLS, YYNGEE) derive from the germline V gene. Relative to germline, V is missing 4 bases and J is missing 3 bases, with 9 bases of the junction outside any gene match. Libraries were constructed by the immunoSEQ multiplex PCR assay. A mixture of 60 forward primers for TCR Vbeta segments and 13 reverse primers for TCR Jbeta segments was used in the multiplex PCR. Amplification of the CDR3 region of rearranged TCR beta genes was performed with a multiplex PCR assay on genomic DNA. The Illumina HiSeq System was used to sequence the amplified TCR beta libraries as 87-base-pair reads. From the authors' description of their analysis: A later analysis tallied 75 million to 95 million unique TCR beta chains across the 650 to 750 repertoires, and around 10 million of those chains were shared by two or more donors. A nearest-neighbor algorithm error-corrected the raw reads and collapsed the reads into unique sequences, merging closely related sequences to remove PCR and sequencing errors. Alignment of CDR3 sequences to IMGT reference sequences was used to assign V, D and J gene segments. For a sequence to be retained, a match of at least six nucleotides was required to both a V gene segment and a J gene segment. Rearrangements were called productive when the CDR3 lacked stop codons and stayed in frame with V and J; all others were non-productive. CDR3 was defined according to IMGT convention as the region running from the second conserved V-encoded cysteine to the conserved J-encoded phenylalanine. The earlier analysis of approximately 590 of the donors excluded any sequence lacking an unambiguous match to a single V gene segment. An earlier analysis of 500 to 700 of the donors classified V segments as functional when productive rearrangements were above 56.7% and as segregating when the standard deviation between donors was above 5%. To diagnose cytomegalovirus status from the catalog of TCR beta chain sequences, a statistical classification framework was built. A later analysis assigned V and J genes by comparing TCR nucleotide sequences with IMGT/GENE-DB human TR gene sequences. The TCRdist pipeline was used in a later analysis to assign CDR3 sequences and most-parsimonious VDJ recombination scenarios. In a later analysis, each TCR beta chain was defined by its CDR3 amino acid sequence together with its V-gene family, and reads lacking a unique V-gene family were excluded. To address suspected cross-contamination and a sequencing artifact, a later analysis removed several hundred highly shared, low-generation-probability nucleotide sequences. For each public chain, a later analysis derived a clonal expansion index from normalized ranks of inferred template counts within each repertoire. In a later analysis, generation probabilities were computed using a VDJ recombination model fitted to out-of-frame rearrangements, and the results were checked against IGoR. In a later analysis, hypergeometric tests were used to score TCR-TCR, TCR-HLA and TCR-CMV co-occurrence, with a repertoire-size bias correction applied to TCR pairs. To estimate false discovery rates, a later analysis permuted the HLA or CMV assignments 20 times. In a later analysis, co-occurring TCRs were grouped with DBSCAN, and TCRdist sequence similarity was added when clustering was performed within HLA-allele-positive subsets. Repertoires with fewer than 30,000 or more than 120,000 public chains were left out of co-occurrence clustering, as were four to six repertoires with anomalous nucleotide sharing. What TCRdb holds here is the immuneACCESS table cut down to in-frame rearrangements. Part of the clones is not present; checked against another copy, under half of the missing clones reflect an unresolved V gene, and the others are unexplained. V and J calls and clone size come straight from that table; D and trimming were deduced from the DNA. Recorded for this sample are 93,000 or so clones; roughly 80% of them occurred a single time. The ten largest clones represent over 4% of the sample.

The material sequenced was PBMCs. The TCR was taken from a man aged 45-60 years in good health and CMV-seropositive. The rearrangement combines TRBV9 with TRBJ2-7; TRBD1 lines up with 8 middle nucleotides. The CDR3 region: CASSPEWGTGYEQYF. The nucleotide sequence reads as follows: TGTGCCAGCAGCCCCGAATGGGGGACAGGCTACGAGCAGTACTTC. Reference TRBV9 and TRBJ2-7 genes cover what lies past the CDR3, so the full variable domain is DSGVTQTPKHLITATGQRVTLRCSPRSGDLSVYWYQQSLDQGLQFLIQYYNGEERAKGNILERFSAQQFPDLHSELNLSSLELGDSALYFCASSPEWGTGYEQYFGPGTRLTVT.